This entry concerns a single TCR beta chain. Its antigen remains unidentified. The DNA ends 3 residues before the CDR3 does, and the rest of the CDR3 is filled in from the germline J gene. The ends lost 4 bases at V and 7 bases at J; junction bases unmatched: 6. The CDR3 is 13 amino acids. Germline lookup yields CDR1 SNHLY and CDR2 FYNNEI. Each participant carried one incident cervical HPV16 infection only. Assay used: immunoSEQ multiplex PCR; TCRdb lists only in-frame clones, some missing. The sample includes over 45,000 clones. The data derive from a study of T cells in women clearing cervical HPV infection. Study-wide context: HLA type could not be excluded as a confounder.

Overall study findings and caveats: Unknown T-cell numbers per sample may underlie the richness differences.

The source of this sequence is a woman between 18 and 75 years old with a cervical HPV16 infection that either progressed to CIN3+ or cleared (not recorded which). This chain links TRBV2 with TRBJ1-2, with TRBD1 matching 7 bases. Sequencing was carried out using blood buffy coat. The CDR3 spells CASSGQGGVGYTF. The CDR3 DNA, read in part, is TGTGCCAGCAGTGGACAGGGAGGGGTTGGC.